This is a list of T cell receptor beta chains from one sample in a study of blood T cell repertoires in COVID-19. The table came from immunoSEQ multiplex PCR; TCRdb's copy has only in-frame clones and leaves some out. The sample lists under 100,000 clones, around 87% occurring once. The sample comprised peripheral blood. The receptors were sampled from a human donor in a cohort sampled during active COVID-19. Both conserved end residues are part of each CDR3. The order of the fields is D gene, J gene, clone size, V gene, CDR3 DNA, CDR3 protein. A D gene is named only where the DNA matches it firmly. Rows may omit the clone size; those that give it use once, few, many or a size class.

>NA|TRBJ1-5|NA|TRBV5-1
TGCGCCAGCAGCTCCGGGTGGAATCAGCCCCAGCATTTT
CASSSGWNQPQHF
>TRBD1|TRBJ1-2|NA|TRBV7-8
TGTGCCAGCAGCACAGACAGGGCAGGCGGCTACACCTTC
CASSTDRAGGYTF
>TRBD1|TRBJ1-5|NA|TRBV18
TGTGCCAGCTCACAGGGGGCTAATCAGCCCCAGCATTTT
CASSQGANQPQHF
>TRBD1|TRBJ1-4|NA|TRBV7-9
TGTGCCAGCAGCCGCCGACAGGGCGGGAATGAAAAACTGTTTTTT
CASSRRQGGNEKLFF
>NA|TRBJ1-6|NA|TRBV18
TGTGCCAGCTCACCGGGGCAGGCTGATAATTCACCCCTCCACTTT
CASSPGQADNSPLHF
>NA|TRBJ1-6|NA|TRBV14
TGTGCCAGCAGCCAAGGCAAGCTAAATTCACCCCTCCACTTT
CASSQGKLNSPLHF
>NA|TRBJ1-2|NA|TRBV3-1/TRBV3-2
TGTGCCAGCAGTCGGACAGCGTCGCCCCTTAACTATGGCTACACCTTC
CASSRTASPLNYGYTF
>TRBD1|TRBJ1-6|few|TRBV2
TGTGCCAGCAGTCCTACGGGACAGGGAACAGGCTCACCCCTCCACTTT
CASSPTGQGTGSPLHF
>NA|TRBJ2-3|once|TRBV19
TGTGCCAGTAGAGCTTGGACCGGGACACCTTTATCAGATACGCAGTATTTT
CASRAWTGTPLSDTQYF
>TRBD1|TRBJ1-5|few|TRBV28
TGTGCCAGCAGAGGACAGGGATATCAGCCCCAGCATTTT
CASRGQGYQPQHF
>TRBD1|TRBJ2-7|NA|TRBV29-1
TGCAGCGTCCTACAGGGACAGGGGCCCTACGAGCAGTACTTC
CSVLQGQGPYEQYF
>TRBD2|TRBJ2-7|NA|TRBV27
TGTGCCAGCAGTTTAGCGGGGGGGCTCATCTACGAGCAGTACTTC
CASSLAGGLIYEQYF
>TRBD1|TRBJ1-6|NA|TRBV7-3
TGTGCCAGCAGCTTAGGGGGACAGACAAATTCACCCCTCCACTTT
CASSLGGQTNSPLHF
>NA|TRBJ1-2|NA|TRBV4-1
TGCGCCAGCAGTCTAACCCAGGGGCCACAGAACTATGGCTACACCTTC
CASSLTQGPQNYGYTF
>NA|TRBJ2-2|NA|TRBV6-6
TGTGCCAGCAGTTACTCGATCAGATTGAACACCGGGGAGCTGTTTTTT
CASSYSIRLNTGELFF
>NA|TRBJ2-6|NA|TRBV4-1
TGCGCCAGCAGCCAACACAGCTCTGGGGCCAACGTCCTGACTTTC
CASSQHSSGANVLTF
>NA|TRBJ2-5|NA|TRBV6-5
TGTGCCAGCAACCTTGGAGGGGTCGGGGAGACCCAGTACTTC
CASNLGGVGETQYF
>TRBD1|TRBJ2-7|NA|TRBV19
TGTGCCAGTAGTACTTCCGGGACAGAACCCTACGAGCAGTACTTC
CASSTSGTEPYEQYF
>TRBD1|TRBJ2-7|NA|TRBV5-1
TGCGCCAGCAGCCCCGGGACAGGAGACTACGAGCAGTACTTC
CASSPGTGDYEQYF
>TRBD2|TRBJ2-2|NA|TRBV5-1
TGCGCCAGTTCCGGGGGACTAGCGGGGGGCGTCACCGGGGAGCTGTTTTTT
CASSGGLAGGVTGELFF
>TRBD1|TRBJ1-5|NA|TRBV29-1
TGCAGCGTTTCGGACAGGTTGAATCAGCCCCAGCATTTT
CSVSDRLNQPQHF
>NA|TRBJ2-5|NA|TRBV5-5
TGTGCCAGCAGCCGTTTGGGAGCAAACCAAGAGACCCAGTACTTC
CASSRLGANQETQYF
>NA|TRBJ2-2|once|TRBV5-1
TGCGCCAGCAGCATCCTACAGGGTATGTCCACCGGGGAGCTGTTTTTT
CASSILQGMSTGELFF
>NA|TRBJ2-4|NA|TRBV5-6
TGTGCCAGCAGCTTGAGCCGCAGGGCCCAAAACATTCAGTACTTC
CASSLSRRAQNIQYF
>NA|TRBJ1-1|NA|TRBV6-2/TRBV6-3
TGTGCCAGCAGTTACTCGAGTGGGTGGAGCACTGAAGCTTTCTTT
CASSYSSGWSTEAFF
>TRBD1|TRBJ2-7|NA|TRBV7-9
TGTGCCAGCAGGCCCGACAGGGGGCTGGGCGAGCAGTACTTC
CASRPDRGLGEQYF
>TRBD1|TRBJ1-1|once|TRBV4-2
TGTGCCAGCAGCCGGGGGACAGCCGATACCTCCACTGAAGCTTTCTTT
CASSRGTADTSTEAFF
>TRBD1|TRBJ2-7|once|TRBV7-8
TGTGCCAGCAGCTTAGCGCTCGGACAGGGTTCCTACGAGCAGTACTTC
CASSLALGQGSYEQYF
>TRBD2|TRBJ2-3|NA|TRBV28
TGTGCCAGCAGTTTTATCGTGGCTAGCGGGGCCTCACTTGCAACAGATACGCAGTATTTT
CASSFIVASGASLATDTQYF
>NA|TRBJ1-2|NA|TRBV20-1
TGCAGAACCCAACGGGATGGCTACACCTTC
CRTQRDGYTF
>NA|TRBJ2-7|few|TRBV15
TGTGCCACCAGCAGAGGTTGGGCTCCCGACGAGCAGTACTTC
CATSRGWAPDEQYF
>NA|TRBJ2-3|NA|TRBV7-8
TGTGCCAGCAGCTCATCGGGGAATACGCAGTATTTT
CASSSSGNTQYF
>NA|TRBJ1-5|NA|TRBV12-5
TGTGCTAGTGGTTTTGAGACGACAGGCTTCCTTGGCAATCAGCCCCAGCATTTT
CASGFETTGFLGNQPQHF
>NA|TRBJ2-2|NA|TRBV9
TGTGCCAGCAGCGTAGACGGTGGCGGGGAGCTGTTTTTT
CASSVDGGGELFF
>NA|TRBJ2-7|NA|TRBV30
TGTGCCTTCAGGGTCTCCTCAACCTACGAGCAGTACTTC
CAFRVSSTYEQYF
>NA|TRBJ1-2|NA|TRBV6-4
TGTGCCAGCAGTGACGGGAGAAGCAACTTCGTCTATGGCTACACCTTC
CASSDGRSNFVYGYTF
>NA|TRBJ2-5|NA|TRBV2
TGTGCCAGCAGTGAAGCTTCCCGTAAAGAGACCCAGTACTTC
CASSEASRKETQYF
>TRBD1|TRBJ1-2|NA|TRBV7-3
TGTGCCAGCAGCCCCCGGACAGGGATACAAGCTAACTATGGCTACACCTTC
CASSPRTGIQANYGYTF
>TRBD1|TRBJ1-1|NA|TRBV9
TGTGCCAGCAGCTCCCCCGGGACAGCGAACACTGAAGCTTTCTTT
CASSSPGTANTEAFF
>NA|TRBJ1-4|NA|TRBV29-1
TGCAGCGTGGCGGGCAGCTCTGCAACTAATGAAAAACTGTTTTTT
CSVAGSSATNEKLFF
>NA|TRBJ1-2|NA|TRBV6-1
TGTGCCAGCAGTGATCTTTGGGGGGAACATGGCTACACCTTC
CASSDLWGEHGYTF
>TRBD1|TRBJ1-2|NA|TRBV3-1/TRBV3-2
TGTGCCAGCAGATCCCATACCGGGACAGGAGTAGTGAGCAGCTACACCTTC
CASRSHTGTGVVSSYTF
>TRBD1|TRBJ2-7|NA|TRBV4-2
TGTGCCAGCAGCCCCCTGTCAGAGGGGGCCCTGTTCGAGCAGTACTTC
CASSPLSEGALFEQYF
>TRBD1|TRBJ1-2|NA|TRBV7-9
TGTGCCAGCAGCTCGGGGACAGGGTGGAACTATGGCTACACCTTC
CASSSGTGWNYGYTF
>TRBD1|TRBJ2-3|NA|TRBV27
TGTGCCAGCACCTTCGACAGGGTGTCCCGAGATACGCAGTATTTT
CASTFDRVSRDTQYF